This is a list of T cell receptor beta chains from one sample in a study of cytomegalovirus exposure and HLA in healthy donors. Generated by immunoSEQ multiplex PCR, the TCRdb table keeps only in-frame clones and is missing some. The sample lists approximately 70,000 clones, approximately 63% occurring once. What was sequenced was PBMCs. These receptors were taken from a woman aged 45-65 years in good health and CMV-seropositive. The conserved cysteine and the conserved F or W are not part of the CDR3 here.

v_call,j_call,cdr3_aa
TRBV5-4,TRBJ1-1,ASSLIQGGTEAF
TRBV6-1,TRBJ2-1,ASREQGLGYGNEQF
TRBV7-2,TRBJ2-2,ASRVAGANTGELF
TRBV19,TRBJ2-1,ATMTSGITYNEQF
TRBV7-2,TRBJ2-7,ASSFNRVAYEQY
TRBV2,TRBJ2-7,ASRTGPIGSYEQY
TRBV18,TRBJ2-5,ASSPRRIGGERETQY
TRBV5-1,TRBJ1-4,ASSPEAGNEKLF
TRBV4-3,TRBJ1-3,ASSQIQGARENTIY
TRBV4-3,TRBJ1-2,ASSQNDRANYGYT
TRBV11-2,TRBJ2-7,ASSPNFQGGYEQY
TRBV5-5,TRBJ2-3,ASSLARGGTDTQY
TRBV28,TRBJ2-7,ASSFVDAAAYEQY
TRBV28,TRBJ1-2,ASSLRGNRYGYT
TRBV5-1,TRBJ1-2,ASSSGQEAGGYT
TRBV10-3,TRBJ2-5,AISPGGRETQY
TRBV27,TRBJ2-1,ASSGGTSVLSNEQF
TRBV28,TRBJ2-2,ASSSPGQGVTGELF
TRBV4-1,TRBJ2-2,ASSQDPRAGELF
TRBV19,TRBJ1-5,ATTPETGFNQPQH
TRBV28,TRBJ1-1,ASSSPAGTEAF
TRBV29-1,TRBJ2-7,SVERGTDASSYEQY
TRBV2,TRBJ1-5,ASRLDRGSGQPQH
TRBV30,TRBJ2-3,AWSALAGRADTQY
TRBV7-9,TRBJ1-5,SSSGTGGAPGNQPQH
TRBV23-1,TRBJ2-1,ASSQSGASSYNEQF
TRBV30,TRBJ1-2,AWSSQGALYGYT
TRBV30,TRBJ1-2,AWSSRNYGYT
TRBV2,TRBJ1-6,ASSVTGSYNSPLH
TRBV5-1,TRBJ2-2,ASSPGLAVTGELF
TRBV27,TRBJ2-1,ASRAGGGSSYNEQF
TRBV6-4,TRBJ2-3,ASSEGTNTDTQY
TRBV28,TRBJ2-7,ASKTLGDYPSYEQY
TRBV7-8,TRBJ2-2,ASSAGTGGIGELF
TRBV5-1,TRBJ2-1,ASSLAASVDEQF
TRBV6-6,TRBJ2-7,ASSGQAQTYEQY
TRBV11-3,TRBJ2-2,ASSQRQGAPGELF
TRBV4-3,TRBJ2-7,ASSDAWESSYEQY
TRBV7-7,TRBJ2-5,ASSSGAPLQETQY
TRBV2,TRBJ1-3,ASSSQGTGNTIY
TRBV25-1,TRBJ2-7,ASSRGADRGNEQY